What follows is one TCR beta chain and its context. Its antigen is still unknown. Since a much larger clone is just one base distant, this may be a read error. This sample was included in a study of blood T cells in healthy people across ages. Whole-study findings and limits: Long-lived donors carried more naive CD4+ cells and greater diversity than aged donors.

Primers used in a second PCR of roughly 7 to 12 cycles were a sample-barcoded 5' primer and a J-beta primer mix. TCRdb re-derived calls from the 5' RACE reads in MiXCR, one entry per CDR3 protein. The data hold some 700,000 distinct CDR3 sequences, with roughly 47% observed a single time. The source of this sequence is a woman in her sixties in good health. The sequencing input was blood.

The CDR3 loop reads CASSRGVSYNEQYF. DNA of the CDR3: TGTGCCAGCAGTAGGGGGGTCTCCTACAATGAGCAGTACTTC. The V gene is TRBV12-3 or TRBV12-4, the J gene TRBJ2-1, with D perhaps assigned TRBD1 or TRBD2 (6 bases each). Gene TRBJ2-7 matches the end of the DNA better, so the J call may be wrong. This CDR3 has 14 residues.